The following is a T cell receptor (beta chain) sequence with its context. These data originate in a study of T cell changes during pregnancy in multiple sclerosis. Sequenced by immunoSEQ multiplex PCR; TCRdb stores in-frame clones only, minus some. The sample lists about 57,000 clones, about 91% seen once, with 0.15% to 0.25% in the top ten. Specimen: CD4+ T cells from peripheral blood mononuclear cells, collected in the second trimester of pregnancy. This receptor was identified in a female donor with multiple sclerosis, enrolled in a pregnancy study.

Written as DNA, the CDR3 is TGTGCCACCAGCAGAGATCTAAGCGGGGGATACAATGAGCAGTTCTTC. Translated, it gives CATSRDLSGGYNEQFF. This chain connects TRBV15 to TRBJ2-1; 8 bases match TRBD2. Germline V gene data show CDR1 as LNHNV and CDR2 as YYDKDF (reference sequence). The CDR3 contains 16 residues. V was clipped by 0 bases and J by 4 bases; unmatched bases: 5.